This TCR beta chain was found in a study of T cell responses to AZD1222 COVID-19 vaccine (dated by TCRdb to about 2021). For context, the study as a whole: TCR sequencing was performed for 230 to 250 trial participants, of whom about 200 were given two doses of AZD1222 and around 26 were given two doses of MenACWY control vaccine. Trial participants were enrolled into age subgroups of 18-55, 56-69 and 70-plus years, which contained around 140, 26 and 57 TCR-sequenced participants, respectively. The investigation overall reported the following: Participants were mostly white British, with more females than males. The authors suggested clonal diversity may have been underestimated. No day 14 peak-response samples were available, so repertoires were characterized only after the peak T cell response. After two AZD1222 doses, spike-specific TCR breadth and depth were significantly higher than at day 0 and than in MenACWY recipients. Vaccine-associated CD4 TCRs spanned the whole spike protein, with dominant responses in regions 160-218 and 743-854. Conclusions about previously exposed vaccinees are limited because only six or seven AZD1222 recipients were SARS-CoV-2 seropositive at baseline. In the small 56-69-year group, the increase in depth fell short of significance, most likely because of low power. Nearly half of unique spike-specific TCRs reportedly recognized epitopes outside regions mutated in the B.1.351 and B.1.1.7 variants.

Regarding this clone: Its antigen is not yet known. No base-level quality is on record; no much larger clone is a single base apart.

The CDR3 regions of human TCRbeta chains were analyzed by immunosequencing. On the study's bioinformatics: Repertoire TCRs were checked for matches against a reference library of SARS-CoV-2-specific TCRs that had been generated using the MIRA antigen-specificity platform. Breadth was defined as the fraction of unique TCRs that were SARS-CoV-2-associated. Depth was defined as the fraction of total T cells that were SARS-CoV-2-associated. Using the MIRA data, each spike-specific TCR was assigned both to the spike region to which the TCR was reactive and to a CD4 or CD8 class. Log10-transformed breadth and depth values were compared by one-way ANOVA with Sidak's multiple comparisons tests. TCRdb carries this immuneACCESS record with in-frame sequences only. Its versions omit some clonotypes, under half of them owing to an unresolved V gene in the studies checked, with the rest unexplained. V, J and clone size derive from that table, while D and trimming were established from the DNA sequence. The sample yields 90,000 to 110,000 clones; roughly nine tenths were counted once. Roughly 45% of the sample is held by the ten biggest clonotypes.

This specimen's time point label, interpreted: about 28 days (+/-7) after the second vaccine dose. Because spike-specific TCR depth and breadth did not differ between the two schedules, AZD1222 recipients who got a second dose at roughly 4 weeks were pooled with those who got a second dose at roughly 12 weeks. Samples from vaccinated people were obtained from the UK trials COV001 and COV002, which included a single-blind randomized controlled phase 2/3 trial of AZD1222 (ChAdOx1 nCoV-19) in healthy adults. For TCRbeta chain sequencing, PBMC samples from trial participants were taken at day 0 and at day 28 after the second dose. The sequence derives from an adult who received the AZD1222 COVID-19 vaccine. The sample here was peripheral blood, taken 28 days after the second AZD1222 dose.

The CDR3 has the sequence CASSPTGGYNEQFF. The DNA sequence follows: TGTGCCAGCAGCCCGACAGGGGGTTACAATGAGCAGTTCTTC. The rearrangement joined TRBV3-1 (or the pseudogene TRBV3-2) to TRBJ2-1; TRBD1 fits 9 bases in the junction. Unmatched junction bases come to 2, with V trimmed by 4 bases and J by 4 bases. As encoded in the germline V gene (reference sequence), CDR1 is LGHDT while CDR2 is YNNKEL. The CDR3 sequence holds 14 residues, the cysteine and phenylalanine included. The sequence is cut down to CDR3 DNA, 42 bases in frame from base 1.